The present entry profiles one TCR beta chain with its context. The antigen is unknown. This sample stems from a study of sequential checkpoint blockade in melanoma. Study background: After both sequences, patients received maintenance nivolumab. Twenty-two patients had tumor biopsies before treatment and at week 13.

Method: immunoSEQ multiplex PCR; TCRdb's copy keeps in-frame clones and lacks some. The sample consists of fewer than 6,000 clones, around 30% of them appearing once. The sample's treatment: randomized to nivolumab then ipilimumab (arm A) or the reverse (arm B). The study, taken as a whole, reports: In arm A, pretreatment tumor clonality was associated with response.

Germline assignment: CDR1 SGHRS and CDR2 YFSETQ. J gave up 0 bases and V 5 bases, and 6 bases lay outside the gene matches. The CDR3 is made up of 15 amino acids. The starting material was tumor tissue (inferred from file names), obtained from a patient given nivolumab and ipilimumab in sequence. This chain connects TRBV5-1 to TRBJ2-3; 7 bases are a match to TRBD1. The origin of this receptor is a human donor with melanoma. Here the CDR3 DNA reads TGCGCCAGCAGGCCAGAGACAGGGAGCACAGATACGCAGTATTTT. Translating gives CASRPETGSTDTQYF.